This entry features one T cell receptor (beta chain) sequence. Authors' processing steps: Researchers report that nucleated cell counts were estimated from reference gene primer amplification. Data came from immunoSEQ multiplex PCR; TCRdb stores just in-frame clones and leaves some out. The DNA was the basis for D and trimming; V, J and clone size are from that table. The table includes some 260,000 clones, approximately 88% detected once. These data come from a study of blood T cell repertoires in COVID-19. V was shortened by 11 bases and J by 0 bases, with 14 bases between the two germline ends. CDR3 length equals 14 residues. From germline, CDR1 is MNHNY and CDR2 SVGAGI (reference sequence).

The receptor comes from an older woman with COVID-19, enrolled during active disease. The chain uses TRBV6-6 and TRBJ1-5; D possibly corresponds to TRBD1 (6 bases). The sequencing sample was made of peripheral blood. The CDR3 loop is CAGNRDNSNQPQHF. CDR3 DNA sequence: TGTGCCGGGAACAGGGACAATAGCAATCAGCCCCAGCATTTT.